This TCR beta chain derives from a study of cytomegalovirus exposure and HLA in healthy donors (dated by TCRdb to about 2017). The study in broad terms: An earlier analysis of approximately 640 of the donors reported 250 to 350 Gb of sequence data and some 120 million unique TCR beta sequences from roughly 200 million T cells. An early release that covered some 630 HLA-typed donors contained approximately 300 gigabases of sequencing data and 85 million to 100 million unique TCR sequences. The genetic ancestry cluster associated with self-reported Caucasian donors included around four fifths of the roughly 400 genotyped donors. The study aimed to test whether signatures of past pathogen exposure could be identified by cataloging public T cell receptors. Using immunosequencing, the study profiled T cell repertoires from some 670 subjects and related those repertoires to cytomegalovirus serostatus. Besides the first cohort of 666 subjects, a separate validation cohort made up of some 110 different subjects was used. The study combined high-throughput TCR immunosequencing, statistical association of individual TCRs with disease status, and machine learning to predict cytomegalovirus infection status. A later analysis re-examined previously published TCR beta repertoires from just over 650 donors and added high-resolution HLA genotyping to investigate patterns of TCR occurrence. The later analysis used no new phenotypic data to find candidate immune exposures, relying instead on TCR beta sequences and their occurrence across donors. In an earlier analysis of over 550 of the donors, high-throughput TCR beta sequencing was used to judge whether each TCR beta V gene segment behaved as functional or pseudogenic. Donor age, sex, ethnicity and CMV serostatus were compiled alongside the repertoire data. In a later genetic analysis, genome-wide SNP genotypes for about three fifths of the roughly 670 donors were used, and that subset was treated as a discovery cohort. Every discovery cohort repertoire had been produced on one sequencing platform. HLA typing covered class I and class II loci at four-digit resolution. The number of typed donors differed by locus: about 620-640 for A, B, C, DRB1 and DQB1; some 540 for DQA1; around 580 for DPA1; and approximately 450 for DPB1. About 5 DR-DQ haplotypes were handled as single units for association and clustering, since linkage in the cohort was strong. Among some 400 genotyped donors of the cohort, an average of about 240,000 unique TCR beta nucleotide sequences were sequenced per donor, around a sixth of them non-productive.

The method was the immunoSEQ multiplex PCR assay. For the multiplex PCR, a mixture combining 60 forward primers for TCR Vbeta segments and 13 reverse primers for TCR Jbeta segments was used. A multiplex PCR assay on genomic DNA amplified the CDR3 region of rearranged TCR beta genes. The amplified TCR beta libraries were sequenced on the Illumina HiSeq System as 87-base-pair reads. The original methods were these. A later analysis tallied roughly 76 million unique TCR beta chains across the 666 repertoires, and 10 million to 11 million of those chains were shared by two or more donors. Raw reads were error-corrected and collapsed into unique sequences by a nearest-neighbor algorithm in which closely related sequences were merged to remove PCR and sequencing errors. To assign V, D and J gene segments, CDR3 sequences were aligned to IMGT reference sequences. For a sequence to be retained, at least a six-nucleotide match to both a V gene segment and a J gene segment was required. Rearrangements were classified as productive when the CDR3 lacked stop codons and remained in frame with V and J, and all other rearrangements were classified as non-productive. Following IMGT convention, CDR3 was defined as the stretch from the second conserved V-encoded cysteine to the conserved J-encoded phenylalanine. The earlier analysis of some 540 of the donors excluded any sequence lacking an unambiguous match to a single V gene segment. An earlier analysis of several hundred of the donors called V segments functional above 56.7% productive rearrangements and segregating when the between-donor standard deviation exceeded 5%. A statistical classification framework was built to diagnose cytomegalovirus status from the catalog of TCR beta chain sequences. In a later analysis, V and J genes were assigned by comparing TCR nucleotide sequences against IMGT/GENE-DB human TR gene sequences. The TCRdist pipeline was used in a later analysis to assign CDR3 sequences and most-parsimonious VDJ recombination scenarios. In a later analysis, every TCR beta chain was defined by the combination of its CDR3 amino acid sequence and its V-gene family, and reads without a unique V-gene family were dropped. To address suspected cross-contamination and a sequencing artifact, a later analysis removed around 600 highly shared, low-generation-probability nucleotide sequences. In a later analysis, a clonal expansion index for each public chain was calculated from normalized within-repertoire ranks of inferred template counts. Generation probabilities in a later analysis came from a VDJ recombination model fitted to out-of-frame rearrangements, and those results were checked against IGoR. In a later analysis, TCR-TCR, TCR-HLA and TCR-CMV co-occurrence was scored with hypergeometric tests, and a repertoire-size bias correction was applied to TCR pairs. A later analysis estimated false discovery rates by permuting HLA or CMV assignments 20 times. A later analysis grouped co-occurring TCRs with DBSCAN, adding TCRdist sequence similarity when clustering within HLA-allele-positive subsets. Repertoires with fewer than 30,000 or more than 120,000 public chains, plus five repertoires with anomalous nucleotide sharing, were excluded from co-occurrence clustering. TCRdb took this table from immuneACCESS and kept in-frame rearrangements with V and J called. Such tables lack part of the clones; where checked against another copy, unresolved V genes explain under half of the gap, and the rest is unexplained. V, J and clone size were drawn from that table, and D and trimming were deduced from the DNA. In all, the sample holds 100,000 to 120,000 clones, and more than 60% of those were seen once. Jointly, the top ten make up over 7% of the sample.

This clone was seen once. The antigen it binds to is not known. There are no base qualities to consult, and no much larger clone falls within one base. In total, just over 650 healthy bone marrow donors made up the cohort. At the time of sampling, all cohort members were nominally healthy, though unrecorded immune exposures were likely present. The donor tested CMV seropositive and was one of the 289 seropositive cohort members. A peripheral blood sample was collected from each donor, and TCR beta sequencing was performed on peripheral blood mononuclear cells. Genomic DNA extraction from the blood cell samples was performed with the Qiagen DNeasy Blood Extraction Kit. What the study reported, not specific to this receptor: A later analysis reported that several top co-occurrence clusters appeared linked to parvovirus B19, influenza, CMV and Epstein-Barr virus. A later analysis associated about 17,000 TCR beta sequences with specific HLA alleles at a false discovery rate of 0.05. A later genetic analysis associated a missense DCLRE1C variant with V-gene and J-gene trimming of TCR beta chains, and an independent cohort replicated the association. Strong co-occurrence of HLA alleles, especially DR and DQ, made assigning TCR associations to individual alleles difficult. Because HLA typing was unavailable for some donors at each locus, only the typed subset was used in association tests. A total of fewer than 200 TCR beta chains were listed by the study as associated with cytomegalovirus. A further reported finding was that TCR beta sequences accurately predicted the HLA-A and HLA-B alleles for most subjects in the first cohort. Broadly in line with IMGT annotations, most TCR beta V segments showed up in productive rearrangements about 90% or about 30% of the time in an earlier analysis of around 550 of the donors. Cytomegalovirus status was reported to be diagnosed by the classifier with high specificity and sensitivity in both the original and validation cohorts. Correlated functional status among segregating V segments might reflect linkage disequilibrium, but an unknown experimental factor could not be ruled out. It was suggested by the authors that the approach could potentially be generalized to other disease states and immunological phenotypes. Most TCR sequences were observed very rarely across donors, whereas some public TCRs were present in many individuals. The presence/absence analyses assumed that sequencing depth was roughly uniform across donors, and that assumption may not be true. The only immune exposure information available for the cohort was CMV serostatus. Because counts were too low, roughly 17 rarely observed V segments, including chromosome 9 orphons, were left out of the earlier analysis of 500 to 650 of the donors. In vitro tests confirmed that a few of the cytomegalovirus-associated TCR beta chains recognize cytomegalovirus antigens. According to a later genetic analysis, donors in an Asian-associated ancestry cluster had fewer N-insertions in productive TCRs than the approximately 670-donor mean. In a later analysis, most CMV-associated TCR beta chains were found to appear HLA-restricted, with HLA associations seemingly driven largely by CMV exposure. A later analysis found that TCR association rates varied across HLA loci, with DRB1 alleles showing the most associated TCRs and HLA-C alleles the fewest. A later analysis found that HLA-associated TCR beta chains were more clonally expanded and had lower generation probabilities than equally common non-associated chains. A cluster of highly shared sequence variants was judged likely to represent a technical artifact of the sequencing pipeline. The 87-base-pair reads could not distinguish some IMGT-functional V segments, including TRBV6-2 and TRBV6-3, so those segments were excluded. The cohort was sequenced for TCR beta chains only, and without alpha or paired-chain data the features that could be detected were limited.

Trimmed from V: 5 bases; trimmed from J: 14 bases; junction bases lacking a gene match: 12. As encoded in the germline V gene, CDR1 is MDHEN while CDR2 is SYDVKM. The CDR3 covers 13 residues, taking in both the cysteine and the phenylalanine. Here the CDR3 DNA is all that survives: 39 bases in frame from base 1. The source is a middle-aged woman in good health and CMV-seropositive. The chain couples TRBV28 to TRBJ1-2; 9 bases in the junction line up with TRBD1. The sample comprised PBMCs. The CDR3 reads CASSPGQGPLTTF. The DNA is as follows: TGTGCCAGCAGTCCCGGACAGGGGCCATTGACTACCTTC.